The sequence of this T cell receptor (beta chain) was determined in a study of beta chain features in type 1 diabetes. On the study more broadly: Cell yields, gender and age were similar in healthy donors and patients. Study results and caveats: Cells carrying high TCR expression could end up over-represented when cDNA is sequenced. The study found that naive, central memory and Treg TCRB repertoires appeared more similar in patients than in healthy donors.

V lost 1 base and J lost 7, with 4 bases in between. The CDR3 has 11 amino acids. Per the germline V gene, CDR1 is SGHDN and CDR2 is FVKESK. In the case of this clone: Its target is unknown.

Reverse transcription of all isolated RNA meant that expressed TCRB transcripts were sequenced. Assay used: immunoSEQ multiplex PCR; TCRdb lists only in-frame clones, some missing. The sample shows hundreds of thousands of clones, 11% of them seen only once. Markers CD45RO/CCR7/CD25/CD127/CD95/CD27 served to sort CD4+ naive, central memory, regulatory and stem cell-like memory cells. Sequencing input: naive CD4+ T cells from blood. This receptor was obtained from a woman younger than 30 in good health. The rearrangement uses TRBV14 and TRBJ2-5; D not resolved. CDR3 sequence reads: CASSQGLTQYF. CDR3 nucleotide sequence: TGTGCCAGCAGCCAAGGGCTGACCCAGTACTTC.